The 4 T cell receptor beta chains reported below all come from one sample, sequenced in a study of response to subunit inactivated influenza vaccine. One entry per CDR3 protein, called by TCRdb with MiXCR from the RT-PCR reads. The sample carries roughly 540,000 distinct CDR3 sequences, less than 25% recorded once. This sample also appeared in a second study, on T cells expressing NK-cell markers. From that paper: TCR beta cDNA was generated via 5'RACE template switching incorporating UMIs.

The sequencing here drew on CD4+ T cells sorted from PBMCs, taken 11 to 12 days after vaccination. The receptors stem from a man aged 50-59 years who received an inactivated influenza vaccine.

This rearrangement joins TRBV27 to TRBJ2-1; 7 bases agree with TRBD1. V was clipped by 5 bases and J by 5 bases; unmatched bases: 6. In germline, CDR1 is MNHEY, CDR2 SMNVEV (reference sequence). This CDR3 comprises 14 residues. CDR3 DNA sequence: TGTGCCAGCAGTCAAAGGACAGGAGACAATGAGCAGTTCTTC. Its translation: CASSQRTGDNEQFF.

This clonotype was detected ten times or more. The chain links TRBV5-1 to TRBJ2-4, with a possible D match to TRBD2 (6 bases). Trimming cost V 5 bases and J 7 bases, with 16 bases left between them. The CDR3 sequence is 14 residues long. Germline V gene sequence: CDR1 SGHRS, CDR2 YFSETQ. The CDR3 sequence: CASSRDSRGNIQYF. The CDR3 DNA sequence: TGCGCCAGCAGTCGCGATAGCCGGGGGAACATTCAGTACTTC.

This clonotype was recorded a few times. The chain uses TRBV20-1 and TRBJ2-5; tentative D call: TRBD1 (5 bases). Germline V gene sequence: CDR1 DFQATT, CDR2 SNEGSKA (reference sequence). This CDR3 has 16 residues. Trimming left V 0 bases short and J 4 bases short, with 18 bases between. The CDR3 coding sequence is TGCAGTGCTAGAGATATAGGGGAACCACCGGGAGAGACCCAGTACTTC. Encoded protein: CSARDIGEPPGETQYF.

This clonotype was counted between two and nine times. This rearrangement joins TRBV20-1 to TRBJ2-1, with D maybe TRBD2 (5 bases). Trimming took off 1 base at V and 7 bases at J, with 8 bases between the two ends. CDR3 length: 12 residues. Germline values: CDR1 DFQATT, CDR2 SNEGSKA (reference sequence). The DNA for the CDR3 is TGCAGTGCTAGAGTCAGGAGGAATGAGCAGTTCTTC. Its translation is CSARVRRNEQFF.